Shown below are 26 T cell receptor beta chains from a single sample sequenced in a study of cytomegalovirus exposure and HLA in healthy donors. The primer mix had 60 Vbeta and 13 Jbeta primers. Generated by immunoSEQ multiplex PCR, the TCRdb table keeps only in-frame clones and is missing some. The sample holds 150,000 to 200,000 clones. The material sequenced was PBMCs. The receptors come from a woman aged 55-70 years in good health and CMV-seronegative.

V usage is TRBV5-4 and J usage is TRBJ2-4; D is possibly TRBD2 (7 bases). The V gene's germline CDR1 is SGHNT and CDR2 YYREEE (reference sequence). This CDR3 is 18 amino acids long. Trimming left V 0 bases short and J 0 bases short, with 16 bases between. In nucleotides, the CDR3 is TGTGCCAGCAGCTTGGGTGGGGGGGGACACCTAGCCAAAAACATTCAGTACTTC. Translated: CASSLGGGGHLAKNIQYF.

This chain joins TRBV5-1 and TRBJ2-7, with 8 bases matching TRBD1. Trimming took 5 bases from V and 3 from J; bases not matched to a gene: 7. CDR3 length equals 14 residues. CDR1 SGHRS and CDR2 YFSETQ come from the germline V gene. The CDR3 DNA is TGCGCCAGCAGTACTCGGACAGGGAACTACGAGCAGTACTTC. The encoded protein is CASSTRTGNYEQYF.

In DNA, the CDR3 is TGCGCCAGCAGCTTCAGCGGGAGTGCCGATACGCAGTATTTT. This encodes CASSFSGSADTQYF. The J gene is TRBJ2-3, the V gene TRBV5-1; TRBD2 matches at 8 bases. Germline loops: CDR1 SGHRS, CDR2 YFSETQ. There are 14 residues in the CDR3. Germline trimming cut 2 bases from V and 6 bases from J; bases unmatched to any gene: 5.

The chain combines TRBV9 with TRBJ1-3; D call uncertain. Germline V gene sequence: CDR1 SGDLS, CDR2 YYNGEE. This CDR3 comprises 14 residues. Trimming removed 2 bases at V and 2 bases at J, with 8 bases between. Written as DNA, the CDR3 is TGTGCCAGCAGCGTGCAGTCTGCTGGAAACACCATATATTTT. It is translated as CASSVQSAGNTIYF.

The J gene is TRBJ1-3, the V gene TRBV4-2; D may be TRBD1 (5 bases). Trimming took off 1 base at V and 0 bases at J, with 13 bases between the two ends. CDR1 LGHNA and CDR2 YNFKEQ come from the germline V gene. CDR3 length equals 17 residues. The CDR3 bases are TGTGCCAGCAGCCAAGTTACGGGACTGCGCTCTGGAAACACCATATATTTT. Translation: CASSQVTGLRSGNTIYF.

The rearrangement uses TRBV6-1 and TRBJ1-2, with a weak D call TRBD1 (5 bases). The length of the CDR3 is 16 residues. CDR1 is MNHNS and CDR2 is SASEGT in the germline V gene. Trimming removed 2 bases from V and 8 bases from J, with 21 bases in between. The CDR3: CASSESSVGQGRGYTF. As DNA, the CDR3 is TGTGCCAGCAGTGAATCGTCAGTGGGGCAGGGCCGGGGCTACACCTTC.

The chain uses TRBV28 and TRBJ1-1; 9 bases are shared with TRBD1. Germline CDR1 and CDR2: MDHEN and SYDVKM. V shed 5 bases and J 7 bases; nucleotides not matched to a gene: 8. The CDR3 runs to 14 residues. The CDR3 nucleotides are TGTGCCAGCAGTCCTAACAGGGGGCGCGGTGAAGCTTTCTTT. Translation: CASSPNRGRGEAFF.

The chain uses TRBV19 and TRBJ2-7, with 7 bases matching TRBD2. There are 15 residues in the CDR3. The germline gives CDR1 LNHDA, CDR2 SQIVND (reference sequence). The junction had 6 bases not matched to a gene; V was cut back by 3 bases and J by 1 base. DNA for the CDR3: TGTGCCAGTAGTATTAGAGCGGGGCAATCCTACGAGCAGTACTTC. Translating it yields CASSIRAGQSYEQYF.

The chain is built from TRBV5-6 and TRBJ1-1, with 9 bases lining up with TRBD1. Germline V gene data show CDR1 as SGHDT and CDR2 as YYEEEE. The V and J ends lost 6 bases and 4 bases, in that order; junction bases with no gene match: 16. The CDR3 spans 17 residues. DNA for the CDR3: TGTGCCAGCATCTCGACGAGACAGGGGGAACTCGGCACTGAAGCTTTCTTT. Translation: CASISTRQGELGTEAFF.

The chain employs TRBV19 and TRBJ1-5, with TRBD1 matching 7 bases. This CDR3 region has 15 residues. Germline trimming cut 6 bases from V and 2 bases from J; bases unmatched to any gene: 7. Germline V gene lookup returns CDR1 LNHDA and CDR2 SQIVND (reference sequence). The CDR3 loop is CASSFDRVGNQPQHF. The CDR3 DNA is TGTGCCAGTAGCTTCGACAGGGTGGGCAATCAGCCCCAGCATTTT.

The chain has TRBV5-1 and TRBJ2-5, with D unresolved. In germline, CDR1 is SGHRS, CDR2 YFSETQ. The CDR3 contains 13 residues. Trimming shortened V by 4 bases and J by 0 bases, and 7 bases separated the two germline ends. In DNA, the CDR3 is TGCGCCAGCAGCCTCAGATACCAAGAGACCCAGTACTTC. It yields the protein CASSLRYQETQYF.

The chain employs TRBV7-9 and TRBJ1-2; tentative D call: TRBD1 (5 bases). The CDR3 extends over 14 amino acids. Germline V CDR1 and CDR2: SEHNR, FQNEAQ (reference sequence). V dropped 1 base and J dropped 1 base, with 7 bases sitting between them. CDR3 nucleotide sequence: TGTGCCAGCAGCTTAGGACAGAATAACTATGGCTACACCTTC. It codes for CASSLGQNNYGYTF.

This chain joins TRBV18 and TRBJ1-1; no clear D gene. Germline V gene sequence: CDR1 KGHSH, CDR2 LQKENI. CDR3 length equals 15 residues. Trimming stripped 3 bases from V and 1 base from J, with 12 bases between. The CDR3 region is CASSPASRRNTEAFF. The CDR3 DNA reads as TGTGCCAGCTCACCGGCTTCCCGGAGGAACACTGAAGCTTTCTTT.

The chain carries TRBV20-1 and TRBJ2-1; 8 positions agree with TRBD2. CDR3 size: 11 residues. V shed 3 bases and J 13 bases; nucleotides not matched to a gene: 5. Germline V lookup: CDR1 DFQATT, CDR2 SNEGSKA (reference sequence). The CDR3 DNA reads TGCAGTGCTAGTGTAGCGGGGATACAGTTCTTC. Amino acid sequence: CSASVAGIQFF.

CDR3 region: CASSFRGQGTDTQYF. Written as DNA, the CDR3 is TGTGCCAGCAGCTTTAGGGGACAAGGCACAGATACGCAGTATTTT. The V and J genes are TRBV7-8 and TRBJ2-3; a possible D gene is TRBD1 (6 bases). Germline CDR1 is SGHVS and CDR2 is FQNEAQ. The CDR3 is 15 amino acids. The V end lost 3 bases, the J end lost 1 base, and 11 bases lay between the germline ends. The variable domain in full, completed from reference TRBV7-8 and TRBJ2-3, reads GAGVSQSPRYKVAKRGQDVALRCDPISGHVSLFWYQQALGQGPEFLTYFQNEAQLDKSGLPSDRFFAERPEGSVSTLKIQRTQQEDSAVYLCASSFRGQGTDTQYFGPGTRLTVL.

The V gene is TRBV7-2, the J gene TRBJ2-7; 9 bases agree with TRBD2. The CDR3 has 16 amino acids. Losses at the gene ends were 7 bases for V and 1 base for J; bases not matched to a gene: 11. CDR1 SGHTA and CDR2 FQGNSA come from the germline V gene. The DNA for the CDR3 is TGTGCCAGCAACCTGCATTCTAGCGGGGCTTCCTACGAGCAGTACTTC. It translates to CASNLHSSGASYEQYF.

The CDR3 DNA reads as TGTGCCAGCAGTGGGACGGGGGTTGGAGCTTTCTTT. Encoded protein: CASSGTGVGAFF. The rearrangement links TRBV2 to TRBJ1-1, with D possibly matching TRBD1 (5 bases). Trimming removed 4 bases at V and 10 bases at J, with 13 bases between. The CDR3 runs to 12 residues. Germline V gives CDR1 SNHLY, CDR2 FYNNEI.

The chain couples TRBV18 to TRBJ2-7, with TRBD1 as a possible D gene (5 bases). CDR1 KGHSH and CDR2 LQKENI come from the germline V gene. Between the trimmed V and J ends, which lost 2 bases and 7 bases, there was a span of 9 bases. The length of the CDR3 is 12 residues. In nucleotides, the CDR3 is TGTGCCAGCTCACCATTCAGGGAAGAGCAGTACTTC. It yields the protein CASSPFREEQYF.

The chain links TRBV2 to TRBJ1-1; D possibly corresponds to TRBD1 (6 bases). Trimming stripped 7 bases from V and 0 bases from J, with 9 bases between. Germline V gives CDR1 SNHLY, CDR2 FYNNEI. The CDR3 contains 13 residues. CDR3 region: CASTRTVNTEAFF. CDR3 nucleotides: TGTGCCAGCACCCGGACAGTGAACACTGAAGCTTTCTTT.

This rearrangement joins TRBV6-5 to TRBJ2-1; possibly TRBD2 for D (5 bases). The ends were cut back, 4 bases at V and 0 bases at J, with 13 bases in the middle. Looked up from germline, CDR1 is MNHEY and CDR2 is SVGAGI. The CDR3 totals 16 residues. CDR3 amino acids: CASSSPRESSYNEQFF. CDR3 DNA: TGTGCCAGCAGTTCCCCTAGGGAGAGCTCCTACAATGAGCAGTTCTTC.

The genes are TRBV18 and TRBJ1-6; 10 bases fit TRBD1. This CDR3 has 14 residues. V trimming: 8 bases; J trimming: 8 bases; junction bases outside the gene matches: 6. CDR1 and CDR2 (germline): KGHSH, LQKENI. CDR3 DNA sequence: TGTGCCAGCCAAACCGGGACAGGGGATTCACCCCTCCACTTT. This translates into CASQTGTGDSPLHF.

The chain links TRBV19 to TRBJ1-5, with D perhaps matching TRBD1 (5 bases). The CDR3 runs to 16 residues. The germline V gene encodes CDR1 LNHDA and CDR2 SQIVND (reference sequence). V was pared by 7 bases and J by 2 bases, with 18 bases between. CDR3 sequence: CASKGREGFGNQPQHF. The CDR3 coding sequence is TGTGCCAGTAAGGGCAGGGAGGGATTTGGCAATCAGCCCCAGCATTTT. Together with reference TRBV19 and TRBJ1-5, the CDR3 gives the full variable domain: DGGITQSPKYLFRKEGQNVTLSCEQNLNHDAMYWYRQDPGQGLRLIYYSQIVNDFQKGDIAEGYSVSREKKESFPLTVTSAQKNPTAFYLCASKGREGFGNQPQHFGDGTRLSIL.

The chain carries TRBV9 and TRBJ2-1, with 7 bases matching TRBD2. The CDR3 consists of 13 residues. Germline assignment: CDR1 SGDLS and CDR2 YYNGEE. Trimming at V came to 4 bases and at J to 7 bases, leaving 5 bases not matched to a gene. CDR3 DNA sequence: TGTGCCAGCAGCCTCCCCGGGGGGAATGAGCAGTTCTTC. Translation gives CASSLPGGNEQFF.

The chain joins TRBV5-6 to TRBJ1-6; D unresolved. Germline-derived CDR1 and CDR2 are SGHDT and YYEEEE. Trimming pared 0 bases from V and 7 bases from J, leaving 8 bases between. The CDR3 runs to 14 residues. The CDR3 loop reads CASSLAGGNSPLHF. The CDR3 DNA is TGTGCCAGCAGCTTGGCGGGAGGGAATTCACCCCTCCACTTT.

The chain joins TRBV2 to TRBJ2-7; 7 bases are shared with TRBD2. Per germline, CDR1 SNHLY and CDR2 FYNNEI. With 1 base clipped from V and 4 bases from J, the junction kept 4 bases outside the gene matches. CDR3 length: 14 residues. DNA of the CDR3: TGTGCCAGCAGTGAAGATCTGGGGGGGTACGAGCAGTACTTC. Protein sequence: CASSEDLGGYEQYF.

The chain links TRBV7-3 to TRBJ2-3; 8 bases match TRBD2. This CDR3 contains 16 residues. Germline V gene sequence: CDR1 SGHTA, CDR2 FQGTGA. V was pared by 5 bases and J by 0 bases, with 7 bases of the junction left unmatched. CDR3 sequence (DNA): TGTGCCAGCAGCCCCCTCACGGGGGGGAGCACAGATACGCAGTATTTT. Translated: CASSPLTGGSTDTQYF.